This T cell receptor beta chain came from a study of Ad26.COV2.S vaccination and SARS-CoV-2 variants. Background on the study: Intramuscularly, Ad26.COV2.S was given either once or twice, 56 days apart.

Libraries were prepared by immunoSEQ multiplex PCR; TCRdb keeps only in-frame clonotypes and omits some of them. Seen here are about 400,000 clones, around 92% observed once, and the top ten hold approximately 1.6%. Findings and caveats of the study: Vaccine recipients surpassed placebo recipients in spike-specific TCR breadth. Comparability of non-spike TCR breadth was observed across vaccine and placebo recipients.

Treatment indicated: around 19 received Ad26.COV2.S at low or high dose, single or two shots; roughly 5 received placebo; per-sample allocation not given. Day 63 following the first vaccine or placebo injection was when the samples were taken. The CDR3 sequence is 11 residues long. V was trimmed by 7 bases and J by 6 bases, leaving 7 bases between them. In the case of this clone: As yet, its antigen is unknown.

The J gene is TRBJ1-3, the V gene TRBV12-3 or TRBV12-4; D remains ambiguous. Here the sequenced sample was peripheral blood, taken in a trial of Ad26.COV2.S vaccine versus placebo. This clonotype originated in a person aged 18-65 years who received the Ad26.COV2.S COVID-19 vaccine or a placebo. Written as DNA, the CDR3 is TGTGCCAGCACTCTGATAAACACCATATATTTT. Its translation is CASTLINTIYF.